What follows are 20 T cell receptor beta chains derived from one specimen sequenced in a study of post-analysis software for immune sequencing data. Study-level points and caveats: Relative to controls, patients had several TRBV segments at higher frequency, with TRBV5-6, TRBV5-1 and TRBV20-1 among these.

These receptors' antigens are unknown. Unique molecular identifiers were present in the TCR beta cDNA libraries. One entry per CDR3 protein results from TCRdb running MiXCR on the PCR reads. The table lists 450,000 to 650,000 distinct CDR3 sequences, 44% of them singletons. Sequencing input: blood. The receptors here all came from a girl aged 10 to 17 with multiple sclerosis.

This clonotype was found a few times. The rearrangement uses TRBV7-3 and TRBJ2-3; 10 bases match TRBD2. Germline V gene lookup returns CDR1 SGHTA and CDR2 FQGTGA. The CDR3 consists of 14 residues. The V segment lost 5 bases and the J segment 4 bases; nucleotides outside the gene matches: 3. The CDR3: CASSMSGGADTQYF. The CDR3 DNA reads TGTGCCAGCAGCATGAGCGGGGGGGCAGATACGCAGTATTTT.

The sample holds a few counts of this clonotype. The chain uses TRBV29-1 and TRBJ2-4; D might be TRBD2 (6 bases). Germline V gene data show CDR1 as SQVTM and CDR2 as ANQGSEA. V was shortened by 3 bases and J by 3 bases, with 12 bases between the two germline ends. CDR3 length equals 14 residues. CDR3 residues: CSVEEGWGKNIQYF. The CDR3 nucleotides are TGCAGCGTTGAGGAGGGATGGGGCAAAAACATTCAGTACTTC.

The V and J genes are TRBV6-5 and TRBJ2-2; D is ambiguous. Germline V gene sequence: CDR1 MNHEY, CDR2 SVGAGI. Trimming pared 2 bases from V and 1 base from J, leaving 11 bases between. The CDR3 is made up of 16 amino acids. This CDR3 reads CASSYVRAQNTGELFF. The CDR3 DNA is TGTGCCAGCAGTTACGTTCGGGCACAGAACACCGGGGAGCTGTTTTTT.

This clonotype was found a few times. The rearrangement links TRBV7-6 to TRBJ2-1; 12 nucleotides match TRBD1. Germline lookup yields CDR1 SGHVS and CDR2 FNYEAQ. The CDR3 has 15 amino acids. The ends lost 5 bases at V and 7 bases at J; junction bases unmatched: 6. The chain's CDR3 is CASSLRDRGRNEQFF. CDR3 nucleotide sequence: TGTGCCAGCAGCCTCCGGGACAGGGGGCGGAATGAGCAGTTCTTC.

J is TRBJ2-1 and V is TRBV12-3 or TRBV12-4; TRBD1 is a possible D gene (6 bases). The CDR3 has 14 amino acids. The CDR3 DNA reads as TGTGCATTGACGAGGGGGTTCCAATACGATGAGCAGTTCTTC. Translation gives CALTRGFQYDEQFF.

This chain uses TRBV6-1 with TRBJ1-1; the D gene is possibly TRBD1 (5 bases). Germline V CDR1 and CDR2: MNHNS, SASEGT. The ends were cut back, 1 base at V and 4 bases at J, with 16 bases in the middle. This CDR3 contains 16 residues. In nucleotides, the CDR3 is TGTGCCAGCAGTGAAGGGGGGAGAGGGGTGACCACTGAAGCTTTCTTT. Amino acids: CASSEGGRGVTTEAFF.

This clonotype was counted a few times. The chain has TRBV5-1 and TRBJ2-7; maybe TRBD2 (5 bases). Between the trimmed V and J ends, which lost 0 bases and 5 bases, there was a span of 9 bases. This CDR3 region has 13 residues. Germline CDR1 is SGHRS and CDR2 is YFSETQ. In DNA form, the CDR3 reads TGCGCCAGCAGCTTGGCCACGGGGAACGAGCAGTACTTC. Translated: CASSLATGNEQYF.

The J gene is TRBJ1-5, the V gene TRBV7-8; D unclear. Germline values: CDR1 SGHVS, CDR2 FQNEAQ. CDR3 size: 19 residues. Trimming took off 5 bases at V and 4 bases at J, with 27 bases between the two ends. The CDR3 here is CASSPYSDRIEASNQPQHF. CDR3 bases: TGTGCCAGCAGCCCTTACTCTGACCGGATAGAGGCGTCTAATCAGCCCCAGCATTTT.

The rearrangement joins TRBV11-3 to TRBJ2-7; no clear D gene. V lost 4 bases, J lost 0 bases, and 10 bases lay in between. CDR1 and CDR2 (germline): SGHNT, YENEEA. This CDR3 contains 14 residues. The CDR3, as DNA: TGTGCCAGCAGCTCCGCTAGGAGCTCCTACGAGCAGTACTTC. As protein: CASSSARSSYEQYF.

V usage is TRBV7-9 and J usage is TRBJ2-1; 11 bases are shared with TRBD2. The length of the CDR3 is 15 residues. Germline trimming cut 5 bases from V and 9 bases from J; bases unmatched to any gene: 9. Germline-derived CDR1 and CDR2 are SEHNR and FQNEAQ (reference sequence). The CDR3 coding sequence is TGTGCCAGCAGCCCAGTAGCGGGAGGGCGAGGTGAGCAGTTCTTC. This sequence encodes CASSPVAGGRGEQFF.

This chain connects TRBV3-1 to TRBJ2-1, with D uncertain. The germline V gene encodes CDR1 LGHDT and CDR2 YNNKEL (reference sequence). V lost 3 bases, J lost 7 bases, and 7 bases lay in between. The CDR3 spans 12 residues. The CDR3 protein is CASSQLWNEQFF. For the CDR3, the DNA is TGTGCCAGCAGCCAGCTTTGGAATGAGCAGTTCTTC.

This clonotype was seen a handful of times. The V call is TRBV6-1, the J call TRBJ1-1; the match to TRBD1 covers 10 bases. The CDR3 runs 15 residues. Germline V CDR1 and CDR2: MNHNS, SASEGT. J was trimmed by 0 bases and V by 5 bases; bases with no gene match: 3. CDR3 DNA: TGTGCCAGCAGTAGACAGGGGGCCCTGAACACTGAAGCTTTCTTT. Translating it yields CASSRQGALNTEAFF.

This clonotype turned up a few times. The V gene is TRBV12-3 or TRBV12-4, the J gene TRBJ1-2, with D unresolved. The CDR3 is 13 residues long. Trimming left V 6 bases short and J 1 base short, with 9 bases between. DNA for the CDR3: TGTGCCAGCAGCCAGACACTTAACTATGGCTACACCTTC. It translates to CASSQTLNYGYTF.

The chain combines TRBV4-2 with TRBJ2-1; D is tentatively TRBD1 or TRBD2 (8 bases each). Trimming cost V 6 bases and J 9 bases, with 21 bases left between them. The CDR3 extends over 15 amino acids. Germline assignment: CDR1 LGHNA and CDR2 YNFKEQ. The CDR3 is CASRRDRGLVAEQFF. CDR3 nucleotides: TGTGCCAGCAGACGCGACAGGGGACTAGTCGCTGAGCAGTTCTTC.

V gene TRBV12-3 or TRBV12-4 combines with J gene TRBJ2-5; the D gene could be TRBD1 or TRBD2 (5 bases each). The J call could be wrong; TRBJ2-7 is a better fit for the DNA end. The CDR3 spans 14 residues. The CDR3 reads CASSPQWGNYEQYF. The DNA of the CDR3 is TGTGCCAGCAGTCCCCAATGGGGGAACTACGAGCAGTACTTC.

This clonotype was detected a few times. The chain couples TRBV5-1 to TRBJ2-5, with D perhaps matching TRBD1 (5 bases). V lost 1 base to trimming and J lost 2 bases, with 15 bases between them. The CDR3 length is 16 residues. Germline lookup yields CDR1 SGHRS and CDR2 YFSETQ. The DNA for the CDR3 is TGCGCCAGCAGCTTGTATACAACCGACAGTCAAGAGACCCAGTACTTC. Residues: CASSLYTTDSQETQYF. The full variable domain, in which reference TRBV5-1 and TRBJ2-5 provide the parts outside the CDR3, is KAGVTQTPRYLIKTRGQQVTLSCSPISGHRSVSWYQQTPGQGLQFLFEYFSETQRNKGNFPGRFSGRQFSNSRSEMNVSTLELGDSALYLCASSLYTTDSQETQYFGPGTRLLVL.

This clonotype was observed a few times. This chain uses TRBV27 with TRBJ1-5; D not certain. Trimming stripped 5 bases from V and 5 bases from J, with 13 bases between. CDR3 length: 14 residues. Looked up from germline, CDR1 is MNHEY and CDR2 is SMNVEV (reference sequence). The chain's CDR3 is CASSPSRTDQPQHF. CDR3 in DNA: TGTGCCAGCAGTCCAAGCAGAACAGATCAGCCCCAGCATTTT.

This chain uses TRBV12-3 or TRBV12-4 with TRBJ2-4; the match to TRBD1 covers 10 bases. This CDR3 is built from 14 residues. The J segment lost 6 bases and the V segment lost 6 bases, leaving 5 bases of the junction unmatched. The DNA of the CDR3 is TGTGCCAGCAGCCAGGGACAGGGGTCAAACATTCAGTACTTC. Protein: CASSQGQGSNIQYF.

This chain links TRBV25-1 with TRBJ1-1; no clear D gene. The CDR3 is 14 residues long. CDR1 and CDR2 from the germline V gene are MGHDK and SYGVNS. Trimming took 0 bases from V and 11 from J, leaving 16 bases between them. The CDR3 DNA reads TGTGCCAGCAGTGAATATGAAGTAGGATCCGAGGCTTTCTTT. This translates into CASSEYEVGSEAFF.

J is TRBJ2-3 and V is TRBV12-3 or TRBV12-4, with TRBD2 identical over 14 bases. With V trimmed by 6 bases and J by 8 bases, 16 bases remained unmatched. The CDR3 covers 18 residues. CDR3 sequence reads: CASSGTSGRSGPHVTQYF. DNA of the CDR3: TGTGCCAGCAGCGGGACTAGCGGGAGATCAGGGCCACACGTTACGCAGTATTTT.